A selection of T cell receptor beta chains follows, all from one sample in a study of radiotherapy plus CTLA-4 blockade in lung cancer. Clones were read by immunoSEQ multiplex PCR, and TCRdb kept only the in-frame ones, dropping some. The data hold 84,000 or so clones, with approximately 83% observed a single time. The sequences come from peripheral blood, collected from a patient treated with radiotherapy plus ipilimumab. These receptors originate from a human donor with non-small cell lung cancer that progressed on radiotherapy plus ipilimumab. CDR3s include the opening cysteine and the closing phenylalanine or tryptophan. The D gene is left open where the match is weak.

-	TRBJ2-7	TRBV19	CASSTHQGPYEQYF	TGTGCCAGTAGTACCCACCAGGGACCCTACGAGCAGTACTTC
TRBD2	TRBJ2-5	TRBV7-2	CASSPRTSSWETQYF	TGTGCCAGCAGCCCACGGACTAGCTCCTGGGAGACCCAGTACTTC
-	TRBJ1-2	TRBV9	CASSVDARGTHGYTF	TGTGCCAGCAGCGTAGACGCCAGGGGAACCCATGGCTACACCTTC
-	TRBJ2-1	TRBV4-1	CASSQVGQKYNEQFF	TGCGCCAGCAGCCAAGTAGGACAGAAGTACAATGAGCAGTTCTTC
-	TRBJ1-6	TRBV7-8	CASSRHRTTPSPLHF	TGTGCCAGCAGCCGACACAGAACAACCCCTTCACCCCTCCACTTT
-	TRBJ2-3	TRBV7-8	CASSLGLLTDTQYF	TGTGCCAGCAGCTTAGGACTCCTCACAGATACGCAGTATTTT
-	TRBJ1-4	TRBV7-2	CASSSRGVRSEKLFF	TGTGCCAGCAGCTCAAGGGGGGTCAGAAGTGAAAAACTGTTTTTT
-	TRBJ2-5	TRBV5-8	CAGTNRVQETQYF	TGTGCCGGAACCAACAGGGTACAAGAGACCCAGTACTTC
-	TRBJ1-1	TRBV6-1	CASSQGRNTEAFF	TGTGCCAGCAGCCAGGGTAGGAACACTGAAGCTTTCTTT
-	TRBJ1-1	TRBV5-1	CASSLALTGSVTEAFF	TGCGCCAGCAGCTTGGCGCTGACAGGATCCGTCACTGAAGCTTTCTTT
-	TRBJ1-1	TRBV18	CASSPLLGGRSGSNTEAFF	TGTGCCAGCTCCCCTTTATTAGGGGGGAGATCGGGGTCGAACACTGAAGCTTTCTTT
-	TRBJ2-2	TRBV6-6	CASSYPTLQGIGELFF	TGTGCCAGCAGTTACCCGACACTTCAGGGAATCGGGGAGCTGTTTTTT
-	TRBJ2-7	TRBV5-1	CASSSRPGEQQYF	TGCGCCAGCAGCTCCCGACCTGGGGAGCAGCAGTACTTC